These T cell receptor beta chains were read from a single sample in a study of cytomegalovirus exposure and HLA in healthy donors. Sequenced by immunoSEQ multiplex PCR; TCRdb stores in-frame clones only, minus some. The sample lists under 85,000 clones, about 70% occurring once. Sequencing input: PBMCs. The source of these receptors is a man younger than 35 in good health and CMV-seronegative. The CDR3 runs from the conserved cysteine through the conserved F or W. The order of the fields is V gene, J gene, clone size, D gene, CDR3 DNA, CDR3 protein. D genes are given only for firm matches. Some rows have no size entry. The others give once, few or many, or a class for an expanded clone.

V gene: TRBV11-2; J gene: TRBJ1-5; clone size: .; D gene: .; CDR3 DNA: TGTGCCAGCAGCTTAGATGGGCGGGCCCAGCCCCAGCATTTT; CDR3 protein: CASSLDGRAQPQHF
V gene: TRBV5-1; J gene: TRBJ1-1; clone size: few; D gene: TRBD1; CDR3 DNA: TGCGCCAGCAGCACGACAGGGTTCACTGAAGCTTTCTTT; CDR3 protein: CASSTTGFTEAFF
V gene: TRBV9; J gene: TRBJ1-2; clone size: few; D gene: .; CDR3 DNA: TGTGCCAGCGGTTCGGTTAGGGGGTTTAACTATGGCTACACCTTC; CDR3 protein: CASGSVRGFNYGYTF
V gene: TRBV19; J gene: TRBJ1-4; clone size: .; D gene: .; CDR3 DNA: TGTGCCAGTAGTCAGGGCACTAATGAAAAACTGTTTTTT; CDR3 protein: CASSQGTNEKLFF
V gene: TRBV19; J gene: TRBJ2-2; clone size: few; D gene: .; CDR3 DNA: TGTGCCAGTAGACAAACAACCGGGGAGCTGTTTTTT; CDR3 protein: CASRQTTGELFF
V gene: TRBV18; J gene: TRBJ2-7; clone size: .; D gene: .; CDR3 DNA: TGTGCCAGCTCACCGGAGGCCGGGGGACCTTACGAGCAGTACTTC; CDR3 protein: CASSPEAGGPYEQYF
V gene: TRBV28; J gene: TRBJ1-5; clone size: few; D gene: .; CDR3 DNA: TGTGCCAGCAGTGTGGGGGCTTTGCCCCAGCATTTT; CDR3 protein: CASSVGALPQHF
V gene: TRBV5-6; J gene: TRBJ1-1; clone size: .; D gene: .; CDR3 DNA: TGTGCCAGCAGCTTGGTGCAGGCATGGGAAGCTTTCTTT; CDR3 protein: CASSLVQAWEAFF
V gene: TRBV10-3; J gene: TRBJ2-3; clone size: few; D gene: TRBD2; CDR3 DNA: TGTGCCATCAGTGAGTCGGGGCTAGCGGGGGGCCAGGTGCAGTATTTT; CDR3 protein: CAISESGLAGGQVQYF
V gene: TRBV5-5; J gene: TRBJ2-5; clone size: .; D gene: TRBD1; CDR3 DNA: TGTGCCAGCAGCACAATGGACAGGGAGCTTCGGGAGACCCAGTACTTC; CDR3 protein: CASSTMDRELRETQYF
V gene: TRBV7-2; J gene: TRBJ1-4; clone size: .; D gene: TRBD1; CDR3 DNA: TGTGCCAGCAGCTTATCGGGACAGGGGGCAACTAATGAAAAACTGTTTTTT; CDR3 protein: CASSLSGQGATNEKLFF
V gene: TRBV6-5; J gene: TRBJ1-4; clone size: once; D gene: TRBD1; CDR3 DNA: TGTGCCAGCAGTTCGACAGGGGCGGGGTATAATGAAAAACTGTTTTTT; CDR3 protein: CASSSTGAGYNEKLFF
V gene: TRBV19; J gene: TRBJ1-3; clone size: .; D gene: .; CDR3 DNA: TGTACCAGTAGTATCTCGACAGGACGAAACACCATATATTTT; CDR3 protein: CTSSISTGRNTIYF
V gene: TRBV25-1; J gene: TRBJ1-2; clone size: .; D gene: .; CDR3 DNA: TGTGCCAGCAGTGAATTTCGGGGGGGGGACTATGGCTACACCTTC; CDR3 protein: CASSEFRGGDYGYTF
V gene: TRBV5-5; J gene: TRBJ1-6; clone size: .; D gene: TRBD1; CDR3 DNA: TGTGCCAGCAGCAAGACAGGGGGCGGGTCACCCCTCCACTTT; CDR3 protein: CASSKTGGGSPLHF
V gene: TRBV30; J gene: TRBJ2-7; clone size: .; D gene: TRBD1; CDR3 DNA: TGTGCCTGGGGGACAGGCCTTACCTACGAGCAGTACTTC; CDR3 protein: CAWGTGLTYEQYF
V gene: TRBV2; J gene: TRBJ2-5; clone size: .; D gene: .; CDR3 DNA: TGTGCCAGCAGTGAAGCGCTTGGGGCGCGGACCCAGTACTTC; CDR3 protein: CASSEALGARTQYF
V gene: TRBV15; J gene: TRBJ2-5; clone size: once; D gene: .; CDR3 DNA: TGTGCCACCAGCAGAGATAACGGGGAAGAGACCCAGTACTTC; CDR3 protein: CATSRDNGEETQYF
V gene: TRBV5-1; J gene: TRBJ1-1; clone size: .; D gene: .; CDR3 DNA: TGCGCCAGCAGCTTGGCCGGGGGACGCATGAACACTGAAGCTTTCTTT; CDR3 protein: CASSLAGGRMNTEAFF
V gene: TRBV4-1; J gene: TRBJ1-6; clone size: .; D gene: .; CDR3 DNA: TGCGCCAGCAGCCAAGAAGTCCGCGGAATCCTCGGCTATAATTCACCCCTCCACTTT; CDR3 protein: CASSQEVRGILGYNSPLHF
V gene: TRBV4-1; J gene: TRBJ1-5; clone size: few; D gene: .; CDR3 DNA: TGCGCCAGCAGCCTGGACAGCCAGCTAGGGGGTCAGCCCCAGCATTTT; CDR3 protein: CASSLDSQLGGQPQHF
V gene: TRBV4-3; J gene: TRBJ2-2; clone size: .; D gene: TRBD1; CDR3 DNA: TGCGCCAGCAGCCAAGATTGGGGACAGGGGGCGGGCACCGGGGAGCTGTTTTTT; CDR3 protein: CASSQDWGQGAGTGELFF
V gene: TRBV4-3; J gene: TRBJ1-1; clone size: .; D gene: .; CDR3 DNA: TGCGCCAGCAGCCAACAGGGTCTTAACACTGAAGCTTTCTTT; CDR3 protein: CASSQQGLNTEAFF
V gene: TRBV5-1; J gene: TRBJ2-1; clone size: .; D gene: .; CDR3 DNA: TGCGCCAGCAGCTTGGCCCGAACGGGGAGAGGACACAATGAGCAGTTCTTC; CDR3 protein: CASSLARTGRGHNEQFF
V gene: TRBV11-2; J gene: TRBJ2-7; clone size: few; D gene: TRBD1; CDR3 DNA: TGTGCCAGCAGCTCGCGGACAGGCGAGGGTTACGAGCAGTACTTC; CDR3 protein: CASSSRTGEGYEQYF
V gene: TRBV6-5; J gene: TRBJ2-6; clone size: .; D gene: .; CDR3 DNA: TGTGCCAGCAGCCTCTCTGGGGCCAACGTCCTGACTTTC; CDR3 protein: CASSLSGANVLTF
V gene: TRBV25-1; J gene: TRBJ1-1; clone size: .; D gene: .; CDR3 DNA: TGTGCCAGCAAGGAGGGGTTCGTGAACACTGAAGCTTTCTTT; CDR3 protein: CASKEGFVNTEAFF
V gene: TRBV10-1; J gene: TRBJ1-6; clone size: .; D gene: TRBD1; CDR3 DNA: TGCGCCAGCAGTGAGCCCGGAACCGACAGGGCATCGAATTCACCCCTCCACTTT; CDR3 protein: CASSEPGTDRASNSPLHF
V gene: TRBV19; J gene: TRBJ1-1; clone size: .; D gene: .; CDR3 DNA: TGTGCCACCCAGGGGAGCTACACTGAAGCTTTCTTT; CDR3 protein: CATQGSYTEAFF
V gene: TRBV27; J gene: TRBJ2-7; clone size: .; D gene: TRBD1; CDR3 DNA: TGTGCCAGCAGTTCTCGACAGGGAGTTTTATCCTACGAGCAGTACTTC; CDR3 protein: CASSSRQGVLSYEQYF
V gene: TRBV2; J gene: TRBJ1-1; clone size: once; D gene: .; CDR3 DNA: TGTGCCAGCAGGGCGGGGGCGCCTCGGAACACTGAAGCTTTCTTT; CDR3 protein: CASRAGAPRNTEAFF
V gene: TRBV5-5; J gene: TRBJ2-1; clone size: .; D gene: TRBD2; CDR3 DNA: TGTGCCAGCAGCCTCGGGACTAGCGGATACAATGAGCAGTTCTTC; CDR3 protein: CASSLGTSGYNEQFF
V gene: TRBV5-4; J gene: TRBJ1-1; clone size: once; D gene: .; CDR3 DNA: TGTGCCAGCAGCTTGGACTCCATGAACACTGAAGCTTTCTTT; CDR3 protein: CASSLDSMNTEAFF
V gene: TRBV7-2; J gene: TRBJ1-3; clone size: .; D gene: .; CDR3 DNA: TGTGCCAGCAGCTCCTACCGAGAAGGAAACACCATATATTTT; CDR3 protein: CASSSYREGNTIYF
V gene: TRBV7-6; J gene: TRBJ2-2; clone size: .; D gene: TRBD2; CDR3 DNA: TGTGCCAGCAGCCCCCTCCCGGGACTAGCGGGGAACACCGGGGAGCTGTTTTTT; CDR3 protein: CASSPLPGLAGNTGELFF
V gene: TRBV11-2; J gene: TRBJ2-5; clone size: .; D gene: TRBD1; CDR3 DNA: TGTGCCAGCAGCTTGGGGACAGGGGATGGAGAGACCCAGTACTTC; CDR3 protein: CASSLGTGDGETQYF
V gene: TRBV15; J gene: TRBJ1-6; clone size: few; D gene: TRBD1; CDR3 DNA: TGTGCCACCAGCAGGGAAGACAGGGTATATTCACCCCTCCACTTT; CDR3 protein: CATSREDRVYSPLHF
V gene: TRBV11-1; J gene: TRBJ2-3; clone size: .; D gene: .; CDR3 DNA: TGTGCCAGCAGCCCAGAGCGCAGTAAGGTGACAGATACGCAGTATTTT; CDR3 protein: CASSPERSKVTDTQYF
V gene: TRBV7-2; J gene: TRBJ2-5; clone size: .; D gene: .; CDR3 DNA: TGTGCCAGCAGCTTTGACTCCCGAGGGCCGAAAGAGACCCAGTACTTC; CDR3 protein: CASSFDSRGPKETQYF
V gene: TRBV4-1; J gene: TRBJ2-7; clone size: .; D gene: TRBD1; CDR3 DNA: TGCGCCAGCAGCCTTCGGACAGGGACCTACGAGCAGTACTTC; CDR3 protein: CASSLRTGTYEQYF
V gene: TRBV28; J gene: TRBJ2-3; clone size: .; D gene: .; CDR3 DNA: TGTGCCAGCAATCCAGGCACAGATACGCAGTATTTT; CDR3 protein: CASNPGTDTQYF
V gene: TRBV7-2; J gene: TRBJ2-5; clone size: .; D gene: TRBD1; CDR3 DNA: TGTGCCAGCAGCTTAATCAGGGGGCGAGAGACCCAGTACTTC; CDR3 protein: CASSLIRGRETQYF
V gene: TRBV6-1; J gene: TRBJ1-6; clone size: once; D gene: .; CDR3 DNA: TGTGCCAGCAACAGGGACAATTCACCCCTCCACTTT; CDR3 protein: CASNRDNSPLHF
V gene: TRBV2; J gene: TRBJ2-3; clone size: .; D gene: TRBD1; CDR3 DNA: TGTGCCAGCAGCGACGACAGGGCGACGCAGTATTTT; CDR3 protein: CASSDDRATQYF
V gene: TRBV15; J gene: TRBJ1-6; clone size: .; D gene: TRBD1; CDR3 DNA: TGTGCCACGTCGACAGGGGCCACTAAGTCACCCCTCCACTTT; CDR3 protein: CATSTGATKSPLHF
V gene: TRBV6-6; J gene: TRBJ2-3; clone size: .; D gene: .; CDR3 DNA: TGTGCCAGCAGGGAGCTTCGCAGGGGCACAGATACGCAGTATTTT; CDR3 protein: CASRELRRGTDTQYF
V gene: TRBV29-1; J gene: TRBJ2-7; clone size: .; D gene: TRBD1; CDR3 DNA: TGCAGCGTTCGGGGACAGGACTACGAGCAGTACTTC; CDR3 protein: CSVRGQDYEQYF
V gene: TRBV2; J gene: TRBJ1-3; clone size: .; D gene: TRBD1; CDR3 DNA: TGTGCCAGCAGGGATACAGGGGGGCACTCTCTCTCTGGAAACACCATATATTTT; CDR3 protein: CASRDTGGHSLSGNTIYF
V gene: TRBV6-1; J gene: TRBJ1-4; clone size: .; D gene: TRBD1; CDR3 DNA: TGTGCCAGCAGTGAAAATTGGACAGGGGGAGAGGAAAAACTGTTTTTT; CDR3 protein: CASSENWTGGEEKLFF
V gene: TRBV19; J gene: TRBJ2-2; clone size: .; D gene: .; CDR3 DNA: TGTGCCAGTCGAATCAGGACCGGGGAGCTGTTTTTT; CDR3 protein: CASRIRTGELFF
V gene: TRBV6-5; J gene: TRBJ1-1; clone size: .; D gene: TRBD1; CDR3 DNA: TGTGCCAGCAGTTACTCGTCGGGGACAGGGAGAACTGAAGCTTTCTTT; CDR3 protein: CASSYSSGTGRTEAFF
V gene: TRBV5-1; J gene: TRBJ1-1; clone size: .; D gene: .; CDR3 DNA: TGCGCCAGCAGCTCGGGGCCTTCAGGGGCGGGTAACACTGAAGCTTTCTTT; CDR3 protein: CASSSGPSGAGNTEAFF
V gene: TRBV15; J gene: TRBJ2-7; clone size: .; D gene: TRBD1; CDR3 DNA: TGTGCCACCGGACAGGGGGCCTACGAGCAGTACTTC; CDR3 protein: CATGQGAYEQYF